One sample yielded the 2 T cell receptor beta chains listed below, sequenced in a study of shared clonotypes between healthy human individuals. The method was immunoSEQ multiplex PCR; TCRdb's version includes in-frame clones alone and lacks a portion of them. Of about 1 million clones in the sample, approximately 76% are singletons; the top ten hold approximately 1.3%. The sample taken for sequencing was memory CD4+ T cells sorted from blood. Subset: CD45RA-negative fraction. The receptors stem from a young man in good health.

As concerns this clone: This same CDR3 is encoded by further DNA sequences in the sample. The chain has TRBV28 and TRBJ2-7; 7 bases map to TRBD1. Unmatched junction bases numbered 8, after V lost 6 bases and J lost 3 bases. This CDR3 has 14 amino acids. Germline CDR1 MDHEN, CDR2 SYDVKM. CDR3 nucleotide sequence: TGTGCCAGCAGCCCTGCAGGGGGAATCTACGAGCAGTACTTC. Encoded protein: CASSPAGGIYEQYF.

On this clone: Different DNA sequences within this sample yield the same CDR3. The genes are TRBV20-1 and TRBJ2-7; no firm D call. V lost 1 base and J 2 bases, leaving 3 bases between the germline ends. CDR3 length: 11 amino acids. The germline V gene has CDR1 DFQATT and CDR2 SNEGSKA (reference sequence). CDR3 protein: CSARGTYEQYF. The CDR3 DNA reads TGCAGTGCTAGAGGGACCTACGAGCAGTACTTC.